Following are 22 T cell receptor beta chains from one sample sequenced in a study of beta chain features in type 1 diabetes. Their antigens remain unidentified. Reverse transcription of all isolated RNA meant that expressed TCRB transcripts were sequenced. Measured with immunoSEQ multiplex PCR; TCRdb has only the in-frame clones, and not every one. The sample lists hundreds of thousands of clones; 11% to 15% were seen once. Study-level findings and limits: Type 1 diabetes patients had moderately but significantly shorter TCRB CDR3s in all four CD4+ subsets.

Material: naive CD4+ T cells from blood. All receptors come from a man aged 18 to 30 with type 1 diabetes.

This rearrangement joins TRBV7-2 to TRBJ2-2, with D unclear. V shed 3 bases and J shed 12 bases, with 11 bases lying between them. This CDR3 comprises 12 residues. Germline CDR1 and CDR2: SGHTA and FQGNSA. The CDR3 is CASSLGTRKLFF. The DNA of the CDR3 is TGTGCCAGCAGCTTGGGCACCCGTAAGCTGTTTTTT.

The V gene is TRBV10-3, the J gene TRBJ1-5, with D hard to call. Trimming shortened V by 2 bases and J by 6 bases, and 11 bases separated the two germline ends. There are 14 residues in the CDR3. Germline CDR1 reads ENHRY; CDR2 reads SYGVKD. The CDR3 sequence is CAISEDTWSQPQHF. The CDR3 bases are TGTGCCATCAGTGAGGACACCTGGAGTCAGCCCCAGCATTTT.

There are a few counts of this clone. The chain employs TRBV5-6 and TRBJ1-2; D remains unclear. The length of the CDR3 is 12 residues. Trimming pared 2 bases from V and 4 bases from J, leaving 6 bases between. Germline CDR1 is SGHDT and CDR2 is YYEEEE. The CDR3 is CASSLTAYGYTF. CDR3 coding DNA: TGTGCCAGCAGCTTAACGGCCTATGGCTACACCTTC.

This clone was recorded a few times. The J gene is TRBJ2-3, the V gene TRBV7-6; unclear D gene. Trimming removed 3 bases from V and 8 bases from J, with 6 bases in between. The germline V gene has CDR1 SGHVS and CDR2 FNYEAQ. The CDR3 sequence is 11 residues long. CDR3 region: CASSFYGTQYF. The DNA of the CDR3 is TGTGCCAGCAGCTTCTATGGTACGCAGTATTTT.

This rearrangement joins TRBV4-2 to TRBJ2-6; no clear D. Per the germline V gene, CDR1 is LGHNA and CDR2 is YNFKEQ. The length of the CDR3 is 18 residues. Deletions cut 0 bases from V and 8 bases from J, with 20 bases between. This chain's CDR3 is CASSQDTVVSSGTNVLTF. The CDR3, as DNA: TGTGCCAGCAGCCAAGATACGGTAGTTTCCTCTGGTACCAACGTCCTGACTTTC.

This clone was found a few times. V gene TRBV11-2 combines with J gene TRBJ2-1; TRBD2 matches at 11 bases. Germline CDR1 and CDR2: SGHAT and FQNNGV. V lost 0 bases and J lost 2; bases outside the gene matches: 9. This CDR3 comprises 19 residues. The chain's CDR3 is CASSLDSNLAGGAYNEQFF. The CDR3 DNA sequence: TGTGCCAGCAGCTTAGACTCCAACCTAGCGGGAGGCGCCTACAATGAGCAGTTCTTC.

The chain joins TRBV4-3 to TRBJ2-2; 9 bases map to TRBD1. CDR3 length equals 15 residues. With 3 bases clipped from V and 6 bases from J, the junction kept 5 bases outside the gene matches. Germline loops: CDR1 LGHNA, CDR2 YSLEER. This CDR3 is CASSHLTGGAGELFF. Written as DNA, the CDR3 is TGCGCCAGCAGCCATTTGACAGGGGGAGCCGGGGAGCTGTTTTTT.

This clone was detected once. V and J are TRBV6-5 and TRBJ2-5, with unresolved D. V was pared by 2 bases and J by 1 base, with 8 bases between. The CDR3 is 14 amino acids. Germline V gene sequence: CDR1 MNHEY, CDR2 SVGAGI. Written as DNA, the CDR3 is TGTGCCAGCAGTTACGGCCACCTCCAAGAGACCCAGTACTTC. The encoded protein is CASSYGHLQETQYF.

The chain is built from TRBV7-2 and TRBJ2-1; 12 nucleotides line up with TRBD2. Trimming at V came to 1 base and at J to 7 bases, leaving 2 bases not matched to a gene. Germline assignment: CDR1 SGHTA and CDR2 FQGNSA. The CDR3 runs to 15 residues. CDR3 nucleotides: TGTGCCAGCAGCTTAGACGGACTAGCGGGGAATGAGCAGTTCTTC. Translating gives CASSLDGLAGNEQFF.

This clone turned up a few times. The chain uses TRBV4-3 and TRBJ2-3; 7 bases are a match to TRBD1. Looked up from germline, CDR1 is LGHNA and CDR2 is YSLEER. This CDR3 has 17 residues. J was trimmed by 2 bases and V by 1 base; bases with no gene match: 9. For the CDR3, the DNA is TGCGCCAGCAGCCAAGGCCCCCCAGGGGGACCCACAGATACGCAGTATTTT. Translation gives CASSQGPPGGPTDTQYF.

This clone was seen only a few times. This chain joins TRBV5-1 and TRBJ2-5; D gene uncertain. CDR1 is SGHRS, CDR2 YFSETQ, per germline. There are 15 residues in the CDR3. The V end lost 1 base, the J end lost 5 bases, and 15 bases lay between the germline ends. CDR3 in amino acids: CASSLQPSERETQYF. Here the CDR3 DNA reads TGCGCCAGCAGCTTGCAACCGAGCGAGAGGGAGACCCAGTACTTC.

The rearrangement links TRBV1 to TRBJ1-5; the table's D call, TRBD1, has no DNA check behind it. TRBV1 has pseudogene status. The CDR3 length is 16 residues. CDR3: CTSSQDRTPSNQPQHF. Here the CDR3 DNA reads TGCACCAGCAGCCAAGATCGGACACCTAGCAATCAGCCCCAGCATTTT.

The V and J genes are TRBV11-2 and TRBJ2-5, with D tentatively TRBD1 (5 bases). Trimming pared 7 bases from V and 7 bases from J, leaving 16 bases between. There are 13 residues in the CDR3. Germline CDR1 SGHAT, CDR2 FQNNGV. The CDR3 DNA follows: TGTGCCAGCAACGAACCAGGGAAGGGGACCCAGTACTTC. Its translation is CASNEPGKGTQYF.

The rearrangement uses TRBV11-2 and TRBJ1-5; no clear D gene. The CDR3 runs 12 residues. V was pared by 5 bases and J by 4 bases, with 6 bases between. CDR1 is SGHAT, CDR2 FQNNGV, per germline. The CDR3 spells CASSLRNQPQHF. The DNA of the CDR3 is TGTGCCAGCAGCCTGCGGAATCAGCCCCAGCATTTT.

This clone was observed a handful of times. The genes are TRBV14 and TRBJ2-7; no reliable D call. Trimming took 0 bases from V and 0 from J, leaving 6 bases between them. CDR1 is SGHDN, CDR2 FVKESK, per germline. This CDR3 is built from 14 residues. CDR3: CASSQDSFSYEQYF. The CDR3 DNA follows: TGTGCCAGCAGCCAAGATTCCTTCTCCTACGAGCAGTACTTC.

In DNA form, the CDR3 reads TGTGCCAGCAGCCCAGAGGGGGGAGCCCTATTTGGCTACACCTTC. Translated, it gives CASSPEGGALFGYTF. The chain carries TRBV7-8 and TRBJ1-2; TRBD1 might be the D (6 bases). Trimming removed 5 bases at V and 7 bases at J, with 20 bases between. This CDR3 contains 15 residues. CDR1 is SGHVS, CDR2 FQNEAQ, per germline.

As for this clone: This specimen includes other DNA sequences encoding the same CDR3. The rearrangement links TRBV6-5 to TRBJ2-7; TRBD1 is a possible D gene (6 bases). V dropped 2 bases and J dropped 3 bases, with 8 bases sitting between them. The length of the CDR3 is 13 residues. Germline assignment: CDR1 MNHEY and CDR2 SVGAGI. The CDR3 nucleotides are TGTGCCAGCAGTTACCTCAGGGGCTACGAGCAGTACTTC. It translates to CASSYLRGYEQYF.

The gene calls are TRBV28 and TRBJ2-1; 11 bases fit TRBD2. The CDR3 loop spans 17 amino acids. V lost 3 bases, J lost 9 bases, and 13 bases stayed unmatched. Per the germline V gene, CDR1 is MDHEN and CDR2 is SYDVKM. The CDR3 DNA reads TGTGCCAGCAGTTTGGGGCTTACTAGCGGGAGAGGGGGTGAGCAGTTCTTC. This sequence encodes CASSLGLTSGRGGEQFF.

The sample holds a few counts of this clone. This chain connects TRBV19 to TRBJ1-2, with TRBD1 matching 11 bases. CDR1 and CDR2 (germline): LNHDA, SQIVND (reference sequence). With 1 base clipped from V and 4 bases from J, the junction kept 5 bases outside the gene matches. This CDR3 spans 16 amino acids. CDR3: CASSIASGTGGYGYTF. The CDR3 nucleotides read TGTGCCAGTAGTATAGCCTCCGGGACAGGGGGCTATGGCTACACCTTC.

V usage is TRBV28 and J usage is TRBJ1-4; tentative D call: TRBD1 (5 bases). This CDR3 comprises 14 residues. CDR1 is MDHEN, CDR2 SYDVKM, per germline. V lost 8 bases to trimming and J lost 13 bases, with 23 bases between them. The CDR3 is CASREPGSADRLFF. In DNA, the CDR3 is TGTGCCAGCCGCGAACCAGGGAGCGCGGATCGACTGTTTTTT.

This clone appeared a few times. J is TRBJ1-5 and V is TRBV19; D perhaps matches TRBD1 (5 bases). V dropped 5 bases and J dropped 7 bases, with 12 bases sitting between them. This CDR3 contains 13 residues. CDR1 is LNHDA, CDR2 SQIVND, per germline (reference sequence). Here the CDR3 reads CASSPGIGQPQHF. The CDR3 DNA reads as TGTGCCAGTAGTCCAGGGATTGGACAGCCCCAGCATTTT. The variable domain in full, completed from reference TRBV19 and TRBJ1-5, reads DGGITQSPKYLFRKEGQNVTLSCEQNLNHDAMYWYRQDPGQGLRLIYYSQIVNDFQKGDIAEGYSVSREKKESFPLTVTSAQKNPTAFYLCASSPGIGQPQHFGDGTRLSIL.

V and J are TRBV5-1 and TRBJ2-7; 10 nucleotides align to TRBD1. Per the germline V gene, CDR1 is SGHRS and CDR2 is YFSETQ. The CDR3 loop spans 17 amino acids. The V and J ends lost 7 bases and 2 bases, in that order; junction bases with no gene match: 15. CDR3 nucleotide sequence: TGCGCCAGCGCACCGATGAGTGGACAGGGGGTCACCTACGAGCAGTACTTC. The encoded protein is CASAPMSGQGVTYEQYF.